This entry lists 8 T cell receptor beta chains sequenced from one sample in a study of T cell repertoires in cytomegalovirus infection. TCRdb reprocessed the reads with MiXCR, giving one entry per CDR3 protein. This table holds 350,000 to 550,000 distinct CDR3 sequences, roughly a third found once. The sample was PBMCs. These receptors came from a human donor in good health (CMV status not recorded). Some clones in this sample may be carry-over from other donors' samples.

The chain combines TRBV27 with TRBJ2-7; TRBD2 might be the D (6 bases). Germline values: CDR1 MNHEY, CDR2 SMNVEV (reference sequence). The V end was cut by 6 bases, the J end by 8 bases, with 23 bases between. CDR3 length equals 15 residues. CDR3 sequence: CASRAPGLPGTKQYF. CDR3 nucleotide sequence: TGTGCCAGCAGAGCCCCGGGACTGCCGGGCACCAAGCAGTACTTC.

The genes are TRBV20-1 and TRBJ2-7; 9 bases align to TRBD2. In germline, CDR1 is DFQATT, CDR2 SNEGSKA (reference sequence). The CDR3 is 15 amino acids. Trimming took 0 bases from V and 4 from J; bases not matched to a gene: 7. CDR3 coding DNA: TGCAGTGCTAGAGATAAGGGGCGGGGGGGGTACGAGCAGTACTTC. The encoded protein is CSARDKGRGGYEQYF.

This chain joins TRBV18 and TRBJ2-3, with no clear D. The V end lost 2 bases, the J end lost 0 bases, and 9 bases lay between the germline ends. In germline, CDR1 is KGHSH, CDR2 LQKENI. This CDR3 is built from 15 residues. CDR3 bases: TGTGCCAGCTCACCAACTTGGGCTAGCACAGATACGCAGTATTTT. Translating it yields CASSPTWASTDTQYF.

This chain links TRBV28 with TRBJ2-1; weak D call: TRBD1 (6 bases). Germline loops: CDR1 MDHEN, CDR2 SYDVKM. V was pared by 7 bases and J by 2 bases, with 9 bases between. The CDR3 spans 13 residues. CDR3 nucleotides: TGTGCCAGCATGTACAGGGCCTACAATGAGCAGTTCTTC. Its protein product is CASMYRAYNEQFF.

This clonotype came up a few times. The rearrangement uses TRBV7-2 and TRBJ2-3; TRBD1 agrees at 10 bases. Looked up from germline, CDR1 is SGHTA and CDR2 is FQGNSA. The trim removed 3 bases at V and 3 bases at J, leaving 6 bases unmatched. The CDR3 extends over 16 amino acids. The CDR3 DNA reads as TGTGCCAGCAGCTTGACCGACAGGGGGCTTACAGATACGCAGTATTTT. Its protein is CASSLTDRGLTDTQYF.

This clonotype occurred a few times. The V gene is TRBV7-9, the J gene TRBJ2-1; D is perhaps TRBD1 or TRBD2 (5 bases each). CDR3 size: 15 residues. CDR1 is SEHNR, CDR2 FQNEAQ, per germline (reference sequence). V was pared by 0 bases and J by 3 bases, with 9 bases between. The DNA for the CDR3 is TGTGCCAGCAGCTTAGCAGGGACCCTCTACAATGAGCAGTTCTTC. It is translated as CASSLAGTLYNEQFF.

This clonotype was counted between two and nine times. The V gene is TRBV6-5, the J gene TRBJ2-7; D might be TRBD2 (5 bases). Trimming left V 2 bases short and J 2 bases short, with 16 bases between. Germline V gene lookup returns CDR1 MNHEY and CDR2 SVGAGI. The CDR3 spans 16 residues. The CDR3 protein is CASSYHGIGKAYEQYF. The CDR3 DNA follows: TGTGCCAGCAGTTACCACGGGATAGGGAAGGCCTACGAGCAGTACTTC.

There are many counts of this clonotype. Here the CDR3 reads CASSQETSEDYGYTF. DNA for the CDR3: TGCGCCAGCAGCCAAGAGACGTCAGAAGACTATGGCTACACCTTC. V usage is TRBV4-3 and J usage is TRBJ1-2; D ambiguous. Germline CDR1 LGHNA, CDR2 YSLEER. V lost 0 bases to trimming and J lost 3 bases, with 11 bases between them. The length of the CDR3 is 15 residues.